Listed here is a single T cell receptor (beta chain). The antigen remains undetermined. This record comes from a study of regulatory T cells in long-lasting Graves disease. Notes on the study in general: There was favoring of TRBV28, TRBJ1-2 and TRBJ2-5 in persistent disease.

Assembly of TCR beta libraries relied on iRepertoire HTBI primers together with Arm-PCR of CDR3 regions. MiXCR, applied by TCRdb to the multiplex PCR reads, yields one record per CDR3 protein. The repertoire has 350,000 to 450,000 distinct CDR3 sequences, approximately 23% of them found once; the top ten carry about 29%. Time point reported: persistent/refractory GD, antithyroid drugs over 5 years with positive TRAb. Scientists built the TCR library using RNA that was extracted from PBMCs. Per germline, CDR1 DFQATT and CDR2 SNEGSKA (reference sequence). CDR3 length: 15 amino acids. Trimming took off 2 bases at V and 4 bases at J, with 14 bases between the two ends.

The chain recombines TRBV20-1 with TRBJ2-2, with D possibly TRBD1 on 5 matching bases. The input for sequencing was peripheral blood mononuclear cells (PBMCs), taken when the disease was refractory, from a patient treated with antithyroid drugs. The sequence came from a middle-aged woman with Graves disease. CDR3: CSARKGALGTGELFF. The CDR3 nucleotides are TGCAGTGCTAGAAAAGGGGCTTTAGGCACCGGGGAGCTGTTTTTT.